Listed below are T cell receptor beta chains from one sample, sequenced in a study of blood T cell repertoires in COVID-19. Clones were sequenced by immunoSEQ multiplex PCR, and TCRdb holds only the in-frame ones, with some missing. The table records approximately 400,000 clones, more than 75% of them present only once. Sequences were obtained from peripheral blood. All receptors derive from a human donor with acute or convalescent COVID-19. The donor label of this sample is uncertain. The CDR3 runs from the conserved cysteine through the conserved F or W. A D gene is named only where the DNA matches it firmly. Clone size is shown for a subset of rows, as once, few, many or a class of expanded clone.

clone size: -
V gene: TRBV4-1
D gene: -
J gene: TRBJ1-3
CDR3 protein: CASSQVLYSGNTIYF
CDR3 DNA: TGCGCCAGCAGCCAAGTCCTTTACTCTGGAAACACCATATATTTT

clone size: -
V gene: TRBV10-1
D gene: -
J gene: TRBJ2-1
CDR3 protein: CASRGSVTVSYNEQFF
CDR3 DNA: TGCGCCAGCAGGGGGAGCGTTACCGTCTCCTACAATGAGCAGTTCTTC

clone size: -
V gene: TRBV5-5
D gene: -
J gene: TRBJ1-1
CDR3 protein: CASSLDEDEAFF
CDR3 DNA: TGTGCCAGCAGCTTGGACGAGGATGAAGCTTTCTTT

clone size: -
V gene: TRBV7-9
D gene: TRBD1
J gene: TRBJ1-2
CDR3 protein: CASSPGTENYGYTF
CDR3 DNA: TGTGCCAGCAGCCCTGGGACAGAAAATTATGGCTACACCTTC

clone size: -
V gene: TRBV6-5
D gene: TRBD2
J gene: TRBJ2-1
CDR3 protein: CASSYGTSGRKQFF
CDR3 DNA: TGTGCCAGCAGTTACGGGACTAGCGGGAGGAAACAGTTCTTC

clone size: -
V gene: TRBV5-4
D gene: -
J gene: TRBJ1-2
CDR3 protein: CASSLGGTTNYGYTF
CDR3 DNA: TGTGCCAGCAGCTTGGGAGGGACAACTAACTATGGCTACACCTTC

clone size: -
V gene: TRBV24-1
D gene: TRBD1
J gene: TRBJ1-2
CDR3 protein: CATSGPGQGKGYTF
CDR3 DNA: TGTGCCACCAGTGGTCCGGGACAGGGAAAAGGCTACACCTTC

clone size: many
V gene: TRBV2
D gene: -
J gene: TRBJ2-7
CDR3 protein: CASSPPGYYEQYF
CDR3 DNA: TGTGCCAGCAGCCCCCCGGGGTACTACGAGCAGTACTTC

clone size: -
V gene: TRBV2
D gene: TRBD1
J gene: TRBJ1-5
CDR3 protein: CASKFRTGENQPQHF
CDR3 DNA: TGTGCCAGCAAGTTTCGGACAGGGGAGAATCAGCCCCAGCATTTT

clone size: -
V gene: TRBV3-1/TRBV3-2
D gene: TRBD1
J gene: TRBJ1-1
CDR3 protein: CASSRQGVYTEAFF
CDR3 DNA: TGTGCCAGCAGTCGCCAGGGGGTTTACACTGAAGCTTTCTTT

clone size: -
V gene: TRBV7-9
D gene: TRBD2
J gene: TRBJ2-1
CDR3 protein: CASSLGLAGARDEQFF
CDR3 DNA: TGTGCCAGCAGCTTAGGGCTAGCGGGAGCGCGAGATGAGCAGTTCTTC

clone size: -
V gene: TRBV18
D gene: -
J gene: TRBJ1-6
CDR3 protein: CASSSDRTYNSPLHF
CDR3 DNA: TGTGCCAGCTCTTCCGACAGGACCTATAATTCACCCCTCCACTTT